This TCR beta chain was captured by sequencing in a study of blood T cell repertoires in COVID-19. Assay used: immunoSEQ multiplex PCR; TCRdb lists only in-frame clones, some missing. The sample has over 100,000 clones; 70% to 90% are singletons. J lost 3 bases, V lost 5 bases, and 14 bases had no gene match. Germline CDR1 reads MNHEY; CDR2 reads SVGEGT. The CDR3 contains 19 residues. The chain employs TRBV6-2 or TRBV6-3 and TRBJ2-1; 12 bases are shared with TRBD2. This receptor was identified in a human donor in a cohort sampled during active COVID-19. The sample consisted of peripheral blood. The CDR3 DNA reads as TGTGCCAGCAGTGGCCTCCGGCTAGCGGGAGGGCCATACTACAATGAGCAGTTCTTC. Encoded protein: CASSGLRLAGGPYYNEQFF.